Each of the 8 T cell receptor beta chains below was sequenced from the same sample in a study of blood T cell repertoires in COVID-19. TCRdb's copy holds only in-frame clones and misses some; the assay was immunoSEQ multiplex PCR. The repertoire holds 150,000 to 200,000 clones, around 86% seen once, with about 8.6% in the top ten. The sample was peripheral blood. These receptors originate from a man aged 50 to 60 with active or convalescent COVID-19.

The genes are TRBV9 and TRBJ2-3; TRBD1 agrees at 11 bases. V shed 7 bases, J shed 6 bases, and the junction held 10 bases outside the gene matches. CDR3 size: 15 residues. Germline V gives CDR1 SGDLS, CDR2 YYNGEE. The CDR3 sequence: CASGWTGGPSDTQYF. CDR3 DNA sequence: TGTGCCAGCGGCTGGACAGGGGGCCCTTCGGATACGCAGTATTTT.

The V and J genes are TRBV7-9 and TRBJ1-2; D ambiguous. The germline V gene encodes CDR1 SEHNR and CDR2 FQNEAQ (reference sequence). This CDR3 has 13 residues. Trimming shortened V by 5 bases and J by 8 bases, and 15 bases separated the two germline ends. This CDR3 is CASSPTASGGYTF. For the CDR3, the DNA is TGTGCCAGCAGCCCGACCGCGAGCGGAGGCTACACCTTC.

The chain joins TRBV10-3 to TRBJ1-5, with 7 bases fitting TRBD1. The junction had 6 bases not matched to a gene; V was cut back by 5 bases and J by 2 bases. CDR3 size: 15 residues. Germline V gene sequence: CDR1 ENHRY, CDR2 SYGVKD. CDR3 sequence (DNA): TGTGCCATCAGTACAACAGGGGTTGGCAATCAGCCCCAGCATTTT. Translated: CAISTTGVGNQPQHF.

The genes are TRBV7-6 and TRBJ1-4; no clear D. V gave up 2 bases and J gave up 5 bases, with 9 bases separating them. There are 14 residues in the CDR3. CDR1 is SGHVS, CDR2 FNYEAQ, per germline. The CDR3 coding sequence is TGTGCCAGCAGCTTAAGTCCGGGGAATGAAAAACTGTTTTTT. Protein product: CASSLSPGNEKLFF.

This clone was detected a few times. This chain uses TRBV30 with TRBJ1-2; D gene unclear. The V end lost 3 bases, the J end lost 2 bases, and 7 bases lay between the germline ends. The CDR3 runs to 12 residues. Germline CDR1 and CDR2: GTSNPN and SVGIG (reference sequence). CDR3 sequence (DNA): TGTGCCTGGAGCTTCGGGAACTATGGCTACACCTTC. This codes for CAWSFGNYGYTF.

This chain links TRBV25-1 with TRBJ2-2, with a weak D call TRBD1 (6 bases). The CDR3 spans 17 residues. Germline V lookup: CDR1 MGHDK, CDR2 SYGVNS. V lost 5 bases and J 4 bases, leaving 20 bases between the germline ends. DNA for the CDR3: TGTGCCAGCAGTTCCCCCCCCGGTCAGGGGCTCACCGGGGAGCTGTTTTTT. Translated: CASSSPPGQGLTGELFF.

This clone was seen only a few times. The chain carries TRBV6-2 or TRBV6-3 and TRBJ2-7; D might be TRBD2 (5 bases). The CDR3 length is 15 residues. In germline, CDR1 is MNHEY, CDR2 SVGEGT. V lost 2 bases, J lost 2 bases, and 13 bases lay in between. CDR3 loop: CASSYLGGPTYEQYF. The CDR3 nucleotides are TGTGCCAGCAGTTACCTCGGAGGCCCCACCTACGAGCAGTACTTC.

This rearrangement joins TRBV6-5 to TRBJ2-7, with D perhaps matching TRBD1 (5 bases). V was shortened by 6 bases and J by 4 bases, with 19 bases between the two germline ends. The germline V gene encodes CDR1 MNHEY and CDR2 SVGAGI. This CDR3 has 15 residues. This CDR3 is CASSKLEAQGYEQYF. In DNA form, the CDR3 reads TGTGCCAGCAGCAAGCTTGAGGCCCAGGGTTACGAGCAGTACTTC.